This TCR beta chain was identified in a study of early T cells in non-severe SARS-CoV-2 infection. Study-wide context: Chains were unpaired, as sequencing was done on bulk RNA from unsorted whole blood. The study, taken as a whole, reports: VDJdb matches were skewed toward anti-spike CD8 T cell responses.

V lost 5 bases, J lost 3 bases, and 11 bases lay in between. CDR3 length: 14 amino acids. Germline V gene sequence: CDR1 LGHNA, CDR2 YSLEER. This clonotype was picked up a small number of times. Its cognate antigen is unknown. From the 5' RACE reads, TCRdb called clonotypes with MiXCR, one entry per CDR3 protein. The data show about 55,000 distinct CDR3 sequences, under 8.5% seen once. The chain employs TRBV4-3 and TRBJ2-4; D not certain. The sequence came from an adult who was a healthcare worker with PCR-confirmed SARS-CoV-2 infection or an uninfected control (not recorded which). This specimen consisted of whole blood, obtained at baseline. The CDR3 sequence is CASSFRGNKNIQYF. CDR3 bases: TGCGCCAGCAGCTTTAGAGGCAACAAAAACATTCAGTACTTC.